The 11 T cell receptor beta chains listed next were all sequenced from one sample in a study of spatial heterogeneity in lung cancer. Time point of the sample: sample taken at primary tumor resection. The sequenced material consisted of unsorted whole RNA from tumor, nontumor lung or frozen PBMC. From the 5' RACE reads, TCRdb called clonotypes with MiXCR, one entry per CDR3 protein. The sample includes some 1,600 distinct CDR3 sequences, approximately 8% of them seen just once. The sample consisted of normal lung tissue next to the tumor, taken at surgery. These receptors all stem from a female donor with early-stage non-small cell lung cancer.

By share, this clonotype counts as medium-sized. The rearrangement links TRBV20-1 to TRBJ2-3; a possible D gene is TRBD2 (5 bases). V lost 8 bases and J 7 bases, leaving 16 bases between the germline ends. CDR3 size: 12 residues. Per germline, CDR1 DFQATT and CDR2 SNEGSKA (reference sequence). The DNA for the CDR3 is TGCAGTTCCTTTCTAGAGGGAAATACGCAGTATTTT. Its translation is CSSFLEGNTQYF.

This clonotype is judged medium-sized. V usage is TRBV6-6 and J usage is TRBJ2-1; D gene unclear. The CDR3 extends over 12 amino acids. Germline V gene data show CDR1 as MNHNY and CDR2 as SVGAGI (reference sequence). V was trimmed by 6 bases and J by 7 bases, leaving 10 bases between them. The CDR3 bases are TGTGCCAGCAGCCCTACTGCGAATGAGCAGTTCTTC. It is translated as CASSPTANEQFF.

This clonotype is medium-sized. A junction end diverges from the germline sequence, so it may reflect a read error. V gene TRBV10-3 combines with J gene TRBJ2-3; no definite D call. Per the germline V gene, CDR1 is ENHRY and CDR2 is SYGVKD. There are 11 residues in the CDR3. The CDR3 reads CAISSTDTQYF. For the CDR3, the DNA is TGTGCCATCAGCAGCACCGATACGCAGTATTTT.

This clonotype came up many times. This chain joins TRBV6-2 or TRBV6-3 and TRBJ2-7; D tentatively fits TRBD1 or TRBD2 (5 bases each). Trimming took off 4 bases at V and 9 bases at J, with 16 bases between the two ends. Germline-derived CDR1 and CDR2 are MNHEY and SVGEGT. The CDR3 covers 13 residues. CDR3 nucleotide sequence: TGTGCCAGCAGTTTCTTGGGGACCAGAGGGCAGTACTTC. Translating gives CASSFLGTRGQYF.

Within the sample, this clonotype is large (0.1 to 1%). The chain employs TRBV6-1 and TRBJ1-2; D possibly corresponds to TRBD1 (6 bases). The length of the CDR3 is 14 residues. Between the trimmed V and J ends, which lost 7 bases and 4 bases, there was a span of 16 bases. Germline V gene sequence: CDR1 MNHNS, CDR2 SASEGT. The CDR3 spells CASTEDRRIYGYTF. As DNA, the CDR3 is TGTGCCAGCACAGAAGACAGGCGAATCTATGGCTACACCTTC.

V usage is TRBV6-5 and J usage is TRBJ1-1; 8 bases map to TRBD1. The CDR3 has 16 amino acids. With V trimmed by 5 bases and J by 7 bases, 15 bases remained unmatched. From germline, CDR1 is MNHEY and CDR2 SVGAGI. CDR3 DNA sequence: TGTGCCAGCAGTCCCCGGACAGGGTCTCGGTTTGGTGAAGCTTTCTTT. Translation: CASSPRTGSRFGEAFF.

In this sample, this clonotype is large. The J gene is TRBJ1-5, the V gene TRBV20-1; D unresolved. The V gene lost 3 bases and the J gene lost 5 bases, with 14 bases spanning the gap. The CDR3 length is 14 residues. CDR1 is DFQATT and CDR2 is SNEGSKA in the germline V gene (reference sequence). For the CDR3, the DNA is TGCAGTGCTAGTCGGTCCGCCGGAGATCAGCCCCAGCATTTT. Amino acid sequence: CSASRSAGDQPQHF.

By proportion, this clonotype is medium-sized (0.01 to 0.1%). The CDR3 region has the DNA TGTGCCAGCAGCCAAGATCGAAAAGACGAGCAGTACTTC. Translating gives CASSQDRKDEQYF. The chain carries TRBV3-1 and TRBJ2-7; D gene ambiguous. Germline V gene lookup returns CDR1 LGHDT and CDR2 YNNKEL (reference sequence). V was shortened by 0 bases and J by 5 bases, with 8 bases between the two germline ends. The CDR3 runs to 13 residues.

Points on this clonotype: This could be a read error, since a much larger clone is one nucleotide away. The CDR3 loop reads CASSPGTSFNEQFF. CDR3 sequence (DNA): TGTGCCAGCAGCCCCGGGACTAGCTTCAATGAGCAGTTCTTC. The V call is TRBV9, the J call TRBJ2-1; TRBD2 aligns across 9 bases. V trimming: 4 bases; J trimming: 6 bases; junction bases outside the gene matches: 5. Germline loops: CDR1 SGDLS, CDR2 YYNGEE. The CDR3 length is 14 residues.

This clonotype is labeled large. The chain recombines TRBV5-4 with TRBJ1-2; TRBD1 agrees at 8 bases. Unmatched junction bases numbered 2, after V lost 0 bases and J lost 7 bases. Germline CDR1 reads SGHNT; CDR2 reads YYREEE (reference sequence). CDR3 length: 13 amino acids. This chain's CDR3 is CASSLEDRVGYTF. CDR3 nucleotide sequence: TGTGCCAGCAGCTTGGAGGACAGGGTTGGCTACACCTTC.

This clonotype qualifies as large. This sequence joins TRBV12-3 or TRBV12-4 and TRBJ1-5; 9 bases fit TRBD1. Losses at the gene ends were 6 bases for V and 3 bases for J; bases not matched to a gene: 6. The CDR3 runs 15 residues. The CDR3 nucleotides are TGTGCCAGCAGCCTTGGACAGGGGAACAATCAGCCCCAGCATTTT. Amino acid sequence: CASSLGQGNNQPQHF.